The 26 T cell receptor beta chains in this list originate from one sample, sequenced in a study of T cell clonality in common variable immunodeficiency. Study results and caveats: Common variable immunodeficiency TCR beta sequences reportedly had fewer deletions and N-nucleotide insertions.

The assay was immunoSEQ multiplex PCR, and TCRdb's table has in-frame clones only and misses some. The sample gives approximately 21,000 clones, none seen only once, and the top ten clones hold under 3%. Their cognate antigens are unknown. The material sequenced was peripheral blood mononuclear cells. The receptors were sampled from a human donor with common variable immunodeficiency.

This clone was recorded a few times. The CDR3 end falls 3 residues outside the read, so it is completed with the germline J gene. The chain couples TRBV7-2 to TRBJ2-4; the D gene is possibly TRBD1 (5 bases). Trimming removed 6 bases from V and 2 bases from J, with 11 bases in between. Germline V gene data show CDR1 as SGHTA and CDR2 as FQGNSA. This CDR3 comprises 14 residues. CDR3 in amino acids: CASSRLGPKNIQYF. The sequenced part of the CDR3 DNA is TGTGCCAGCAGTCGGCTGGGGCCCAAAAACATT.

Remarks on this clone: The DNA ends 3 residues before the CDR3 does, and the rest of the CDR3 is filled in from the germline J gene. The chain has TRBV20-1 and TRBJ2-5; TRBD2 matches 8 bases. The ends lost 6 bases at V and 7 bases at J; junction bases unmatched: 4. This CDR3 has 11 amino acids. Germline V gene data show CDR1 as DFQATT and CDR2 as SNEGSKA (reference sequence). CDR3 DNA (partial): TGCAGTGCCGGGGGGGGAGGGACC. Its translation is CSAGGGGT. The entire CDR3 reads CSAGGGGTQYF.

This clone was recorded a few times. The CDR3 extends 3 residues past the end of the read, so its final part is completed from the germline J gene. The chain combines TRBV19 with TRBJ2-3; 16 bases line up with TRBD2. CDR1 is LNHDA, CDR2 SQIVND, per germline (reference sequence). V shed 4 bases and J 3 bases; nucleotides not matched to a gene: 4. The CDR3 consists of 17 residues. The DNA read from the CDR3 is TGTGCCAGTAGTACGGGACTAGCGGGAGGGCGGACAGATACG. Translated: CASSTGLAGGRTDT. The full-length CDR3 reads as CASSTGLAGGRTDTQYF.

CDR3 protein: CASSTLGGEAEKLFF. The sequenced part of the CDR3 DNA is TGTGCCAGTAGTACTTTAGGGGGCGAAGCTGAAAAA. This sequence joins TRBV19 and TRBJ1-4; 7 nucleotides agree with TRBD1. The read ends 3 residues early relative to the CDR3; the germline J gene fills the gap. The V gene end was trimmed by 4 bases and the J gene end by 7 bases; junction bases not matched to a gene: 9. CDR3 length equals 15 residues. The germline CDR1 and CDR2 sequences are LNHDA and SQIVND (reference sequence).

This clone was recorded a few times. The CDR3 goes on 3 residues after the read ends, and that part is filled in from the germline J gene. The chain uses TRBV7-9 and TRBJ2-3; 9 bases are a match to TRBD1. Germline CDR1 reads SEHNR; CDR2 reads FQNEAQ (reference sequence). V was clipped by 5 bases and J by 6 bases; unmatched bases: 6. This CDR3 region has 14 residues. CDR3 DNA, as far as it was read: TGTGCCAGCAGCCTTGGACAGGGGACGGATACG. This gives the protein CASSLGQGTDT. The full CDR3 reads CASSLGQGTDTQYF.

This clone has just a few counts. The CDR3 goes on 3 residues after the read ends, and that part is filled in from the germline J gene. V gene TRBV30 combines with J gene TRBJ2-3; 9 nucleotides match TRBD2. The CDR3 runs 15 residues. With 3 bases clipped from V and 2 bases from J, the junction kept 6 bases outside the gene matches. Germline lookup yields CDR1 GTSNPN and CDR2 SVGIG (reference sequence). The CDR3 loop is CAWSLAGRLTDTQYF. CDR3 DNA (partial): TGTGCCTGGAGCCTAGCGGGACGTCTCACAGATACG.

As regards this clone: The read comes to an end 3 residues before the CDR3 does, leaving the germline J gene to fill in the end. The chain is built from TRBV7-2 and TRBJ2-1, with a tentative D call TRBD2 (7 bases). This CDR3 has 15 amino acids. The V end lost 7 bases, the J end lost 8 bases, and 21 bases lay between the germline ends. Germline loops: CDR1 SGHTA, CDR2 FQGNSA. CDR3 DNA (partial): TGTGCCAGCACCCGGGGGGCCAATAGGTTCGATGAG. Amino acids: CASTRGANRFDE. The full-length CDR3 reads as CASTRGANRFDEQFF.

This clone was observed a handful of times. The read terminates 3 residues ahead of where the CDR3 ends, so the germline J gene completes it. V gene TRBV6-2 or TRBV6-3 combines with J gene TRBJ2-7; 13 nucleotides agree with TRBD2. Germline loops: CDR1 MNHEY, CDR2 SVGEGT. Trimming took 4 bases from V and 4 from J; bases not matched to a gene: 4. The CDR3 is 15 amino acids. The sequenced CDR3 bases are TGTGCCAGCAGTTCCGGACTAGCGGGAGAGTACGAG. Amino acids: CASSSGLAGEYE. The whole CDR3 protein reads CASSSGLAGEYEQYF.

For this clone: The CDR3 end lies 3 residues beyond the end of the read and is filled in from the germline J gene. V and J are TRBV18 and TRBJ2-2, with TRBD2 matching 11 bases. The CDR3 has 17 amino acids. V was pared by 4 bases and J by 5 bases, with 9 bases of the junction left unmatched. Germline CDR1 KGHSH, CDR2 LQKENI. The sequenced part of the CDR3 DNA is TGTGCCAGCTCACGATTTCGACTAGCGGGATCAACCGGGGAG. Translated: CASSRFRLAGSTGE. The whole CDR3 reads CASSRFRLAGSTGELFF.

This clone was found a few times. The CDR3 end is not reached by the read, which stops 3 residues before it; the germline J gene fills it in. The rearrangement uses TRBV7-2 and TRBJ1-1, with D possibly TRBD1 on 6 matching bases. Germline lookup yields CDR1 SGHTA and CDR2 FQGNSA. This CDR3 spans 15 amino acids. V gave up 2 bases and J gave up 3 bases, with 13 bases separating them. The covered CDR3 bases are TGTGCCAGCAGCTTATTAGGGGGTAAGGACACTGAA. It translates to CASSLLGGKDTE. The complete CDR3 protein is CASSLLGGKDTEAFF.

As to this clone: The missing CDR3 end, 3 residues past where the read stops, is filled in from the germline J gene. The chain recombines TRBV7-2 with TRBJ1-2; no clear D. The CDR3 sequence is 15 residues long. V was cut by 1 base and J by 4 bases, with 13 bases left in between. CDR1 and CDR2 from the germline V gene are SGHTA and FQGNSA. CDR3 amino acids: CASSLVSEPFYGYTF. CDR3 DNA, as far as it was read: TGTGCCAGCAGCTTAGTGAGCGAACCATTCTATGGC.

A note on this clone: The read ends 3 residues before the CDR3 terminus; that terminus is restored from the germline J gene. The chain uses TRBV30 and TRBJ1-2; possibly TRBD1 for D (6 bases). CDR1 and CDR2 from the germline V gene are GTSNPN and SVGIG (reference sequence). The CDR3 covers 12 residues. The V gene lost 4 bases and the J gene lost 0 bases, with 6 bases spanning the gap. The sequenced CDR3 bases are TGTGCCTGGACAGGGGCTAACTATGGC. Protein product: CAWTGANYG. The CDR3, in full, reads CAWTGANYGYTF.

This clone was seen only a few times. The CDR3 is cut off 3 residues early in the read; its end comes from the germline J gene. The chain is built from TRBV2 and TRBJ2-5; TRBD2 matches 10 bases. Germline trimming cut 3 bases from V and 1 base from J; bases unmatched to any gene: 14. CDR1 is SNHLY and CDR2 is FYNNEI in the germline V gene. This CDR3 is built from 19 residues. This chain's CDR3 is CASSDVEKRGGIGQETQYF. CDR3 DNA (partial): TGTGCCAGCAGTGATGTGGAGAAGCGGGGGGGCATTGGCCAAGAGACC.

This clone has only a few counts. The CDR3 end falls 3 residues outside the read, so it is completed with the germline J gene. The rearrangement joins TRBV6-2 or TRBV6-3 to TRBJ2-7; D is possibly TRBD1 (6 bases). The V end lost 6 bases, the J end lost 3 bases, and 15 bases lay between the germline ends. The CDR3 runs to 14 residues. CDR1 is MNHEY, CDR2 SVGEGT, per germline. CDR3: CASRQTGPGYEQYF. The CDR3 bases that were read are TGTGCCAGCAGACAGACAGGACCAGGCTACGAG.

This clone showed up just a few times. From the germline J gene comes the end of the CDR3, since the read stops 3 residues before it. V is TRBV19 and J is TRBJ2-5, with 8 bases lining up with TRBD2. Germline-derived CDR1 and CDR2 are LNHDA and SQIVND (reference sequence). This CDR3 has 15 amino acids. The junction had 10 bases not matched to a gene; V was cut back by 7 bases and J by 3 bases. Incomplete CDR3 DNA: TGTGCCAGTACCCGGACTAGCCGGGGGGAAGAGACC. As protein: CASTRTSRGEET. The whole CDR3 is CASTRTSRGEETQYF.

Only a few counts were recorded for this clone. Coverage ceases 3 residues before the CDR3 finishes, and the germline J gene fills in the end. V usage is TRBV5-1 and J usage is TRBJ2-3; D perhaps matches TRBD1 (6 bases). V shed 7 bases and J shed 1 base, with 16 bases lying between them. This CDR3 is 15 amino acids long. Germline V CDR1 and CDR2: SGHRS, YFSETQ. Incomplete CDR3 DNA: TGCGCCAGCTGGGGGCCGTCGGGCGGCACAGATACG. It yields the protein CASWGPSGGTDT. Given in full, the CDR3 is CASWGPSGGTDTQYF.

This clone was seen a handful of times. The observed sequence ends 3 residues before the CDR3 terminus, with the missing tail filled in from the germline J gene. The chain is built from TRBV7-2 and TRBJ2-3, with 9 bases that match TRBD2. CDR1 and CDR2 from the germline V gene are SGHTA and FQGNSA. This CDR3 region has 16 residues. J gave up 4 bases and V 0 bases, and 5 bases lay outside the gene matches. CDR3 bases read: TGTGCCAGCAGCTTAGCGGCGGGGGGGCCTTCAGATACG. Its protein is CASSLAAGGPSDT. The entire CDR3 protein reads CASSLAAGGPSDTQYF.

This clone was seen a handful of times. The read ends 3 residues shy of where the CDR3 ends; the end is completed using the germline J gene. The J gene is TRBJ2-1, the V gene TRBV6-2 or TRBV6-3; the match to TRBD1 covers 7 bases. The CDR3 spans 13 residues. CDR1 and CDR2 from the germline V gene are MNHEY and SVGEGT. J was trimmed by 4 bases and V by 7 bases; bases with no gene match: 4. The CDR3 here is CASTMDRYNEQFF. Partial CDR3 DNA: TGTGCCAGCACCATGGACAGGTACAATGAG.

This CDR3 reads CAWTRGGANTEAFF. The sequenced part of the CDR3 DNA is TGTGCCTGGACCCGAGGGGGCGCGAACACTGAA. This chain joins TRBV30 and TRBJ1-1; 7 positions agree with TRBD1. The read gets to within 3 residues of the CDR3 end, and the germline J gene fills in the rest. The ends lost 4 bases at V and 1 base at J; junction bases unmatched: 6. CDR3 size: 14 residues. The germline gives CDR1 GTSNPN, CDR2 SVGIG (reference sequence).

Comments on this clone: Read coverage stops 3 residues before the CDR3 terminus; the germline J gene supplies the remainder. V usage is TRBV6-2 or TRBV6-3 and J usage is TRBJ2-3, with 10 bases that match TRBD2. This CDR3 comprises 16 residues. Germline trimming cut 4 bases from V and 2 bases from J; bases unmatched to any gene: 6. Germline CDR1 MNHEY, CDR2 SVGEGT. The CDR3 DNA, read in part, is TGTGCCAGCAGTTCCCCGACTAGCGGGTACACAGATACG. Translated: CASSSPTSGYTDT. The whole CDR3 reads CASSSPTSGYTDTQYF.

This clone was seen more than once but under ten times. The read terminates 3 residues ahead of where the CDR3 ends, so the germline J gene completes it. The chain couples TRBV6-2 or TRBV6-3 to TRBJ2-1; possibly TRBD1 for D (6 bases). The CDR3 is 15 amino acids. With 5 bases removed from V and 3 bases from J, the gap between germline ends came to 14 bases. Looked up from germline, CDR1 is MNHEY and CDR2 is SVGEGT. The CDR3 loop reads CASSPTQGFYNEQFF. The CDR3 bases that were read are TGTGCCAGCAGTCCAACACAGGGATTCTACAATGAG.

This clone appeared a few times. Coverage ceases 3 residues before the CDR3 finishes, and the germline J gene fills in the end. This chain uses TRBV18 with TRBJ1-1; weak D call: TRBD1 (6 bases). The V and J ends lost 3 bases and 3 bases respectively, with 11 bases between them. CDR1 KGHSH and CDR2 LQKENI come from the germline V gene. The CDR3 runs to 14 residues. CDR3 amino acids: CASSPRGGDTEAFF. Partial CDR3 DNA: TGTGCCAGCTCACCTAGGGGGGGGGACACTGAA.

This clone was counted between two and nine times. The CDR3 is cut off 3 residues early in the read; its end comes from the germline J gene. J is TRBJ2-1 and V is TRBV7-9; maybe TRBD1 (5 bases). The CDR3 length is 15 residues. V gave up 4 bases and J gave up 6 bases, with 16 bases separating them. Germline V gene data show CDR1 as SEHNR and CDR2 as FQNEAQ (reference sequence). CDR3 DNA, as far as it was read: TGTGCCAGCAGCTCGCAGGGATTGGCCCCCAATGAG. Translated, it gives CASSSQGLAPNE. In full, the CDR3 is CASSSQGLAPNEQFF.

As regards this clone: The read terminates 3 residues ahead of where the CDR3 ends, so the germline J gene completes it. The J gene is TRBJ2-7, the V gene TRBV7-2; TRBD1 matches 11 bases. The junction had 5 bases not matched to a gene; V was cut back by 6 bases and J by 4 bases. Germline V lookup: CDR1 SGHTA, CDR2 FQGNSA. This CDR3 region has 14 residues. The CDR3 DNA, read in part, is TGTGCCAGCAGTAGACGGGACAGGGGGTACGAG. Amino acid sequence: CASSRRDRGYE. The full-length CDR3 reads as CASSRRDRGYEQYF.

This clone occurred many times. The DNA ends 3 residues before the CDR3 does, and the rest of the CDR3 is filled in from the germline J gene. The chain is built from TRBV18 and TRBJ1-2; D is ambiguous. The V and J ends lost 2 bases and 2 bases respectively, with 9 bases between them. This CDR3 spans 14 amino acids. Looked up from germline, CDR1 is KGHSH and CDR2 is LQKENI. Here the CDR3 reads CASSPLIGNYGYTF. The covered CDR3 bases are TGTGCCAGCTCACCATTAATAGGGAACTATGGC. Full variable domain (remainder filled in from reference TRBV18 and TRBJ1-2): NAGVMQNPRHLVRRRGQEARLRCSPMKGHSHVYWYRQLPEEGLKFMVYLQKENIIDESGMPKERFSAEFPKEGPSILRIQQVVRGDSAAYFCASSPLIGNYGYTFGSGTRLTVV.

Notes on this clone: The read terminates 3 residues before the CDR3 end, so the remaining end is supplied by the germline J gene. The J gene is TRBJ2-7, the V gene TRBV19; 7 nucleotides line up with TRBD1. The V and J ends lost 3 bases and 2 bases, in that order; junction bases with no gene match: 4. Germline CDR1 is LNHDA and CDR2 is SQIVND (reference sequence). This CDR3 has 14 residues. The sequenced part of the CDR3 DNA is TGTGCCAGTAGTATGAGAGACAGGGCCTACGAG. Its protein is CASSMRDRAYE. The CDR3 in its entirety is CASSMRDRAYEQYF.